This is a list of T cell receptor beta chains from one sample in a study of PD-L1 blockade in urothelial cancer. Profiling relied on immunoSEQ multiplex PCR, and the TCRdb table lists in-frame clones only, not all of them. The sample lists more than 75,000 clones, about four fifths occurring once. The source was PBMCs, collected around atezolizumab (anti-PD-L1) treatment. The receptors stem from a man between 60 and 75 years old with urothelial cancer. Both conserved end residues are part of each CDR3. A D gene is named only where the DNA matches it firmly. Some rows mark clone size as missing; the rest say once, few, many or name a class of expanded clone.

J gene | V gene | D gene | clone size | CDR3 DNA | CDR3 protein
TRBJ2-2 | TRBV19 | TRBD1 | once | TGTGCCAGTAGTATAACAGGGGGCTTGAGCACCGGGGAGCTGTTTTTT | CASSITGGLSTGELFF
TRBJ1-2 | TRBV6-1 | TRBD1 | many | TGTGCCAGCAGTGAGACGTGGGACAGGGAGGACTATGGCTACACCTTC | CASSETWDREDYGYTF
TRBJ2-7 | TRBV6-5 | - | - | TGTGCCAGCAGTTACGCTAGCCCTTCCTACGAGCAGTACTTC | CASSYASPSYEQYF
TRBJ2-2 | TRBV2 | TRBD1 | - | TGTGCCAGCAGCGGGACAGGGGGCAACACCGGGGAGCTGTTTTTT | CASSGTGGNTGELFF
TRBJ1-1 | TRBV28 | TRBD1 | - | TGTGCCAGCAGTCCGGGACAGCGGTATAACACTGAAGCTTTCTTT | CASSPGQRYNTEAFF
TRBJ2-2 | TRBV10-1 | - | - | TGCGCCAGCAGTGGTAGTGACACCGGGGAGCTGTTTTTT | CASSGSDTGELFF
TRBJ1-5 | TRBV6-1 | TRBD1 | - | TGTGCCAGCAAAGAGGGGGCGATGGGCAATCAGCCCCAGCATTTT | CASKEGAMGNQPQHF
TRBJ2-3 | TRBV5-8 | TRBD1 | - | TGTGCCAGCAGCTTGGTACCGGGACAGGGAGCAGATACGCAGTATTTT | CASSLVPGQGADTQYF
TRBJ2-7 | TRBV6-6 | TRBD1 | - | TGTGCCAGCCTCGGGACAGGCGGCGGGGAGCAGTACTTC | CASLGTGGGEQYF
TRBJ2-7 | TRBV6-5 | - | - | TGTGCCAGCAGTTACCTCCCGGACAGTGGGTCGTCCGAGCAGTACTTC | CASSYLPDSGSSEQYF
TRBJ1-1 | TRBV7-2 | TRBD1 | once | TGTGCCAGCAGCTCGACCCCGGGACAGCGGGGGGGGTACACTGAAGCTTTCTTT | CASSSTPGQRGGYTEAFF
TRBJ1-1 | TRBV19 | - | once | TGTGCCAGTAGTATAGACCTCACTGAAGCTTTCTTT | CASSIDLTEAFF
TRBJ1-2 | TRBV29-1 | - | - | TGCAGCGTCCTCGGTGCGGGGGTTCATGGCTACACCTTC | CSVLGAGVHGYTF
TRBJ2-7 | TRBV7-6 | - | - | TGTGCCAGCAGCCATCCGGCGGATTACGAGCAGTACTTC | CASSHPADYEQYF
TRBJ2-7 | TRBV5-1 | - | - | TGCGCCAGCAGCTTGGATAGGGGCGGCGAGCAGTACTTC | CASSLDRGGEQYF
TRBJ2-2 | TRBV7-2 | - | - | TGTGCCAGCAGCCAACCCCCTGGCCTCACCGGGGAGCTGTTTTTT | CASSQPPGLTGELFF
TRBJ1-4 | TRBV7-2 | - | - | TGTGCCAGCAGCTTGGCGCCGGGTTTGGTGGGGCCTACTAATGAAAAACTGTTTTTT | CASSLAPGLVGPTNEKLFF
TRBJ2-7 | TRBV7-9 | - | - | TGTGCCAGCAGCTTTTTGACAGCCCGCTCCTACGAGCAGTACTTC | CASSFLTARSYEQYF
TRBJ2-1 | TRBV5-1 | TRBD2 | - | TGCGCCAGCAGCTTGGGGGGACTAGCGGGATCCTTCCCCAATGAGCAGTTCTTC | CASSLGGLAGSFPNEQFF
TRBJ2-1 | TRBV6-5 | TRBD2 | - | TGTGCCAGCAGTACTAGCGGGAGGACCTATGAGCAGTTCTTC | CASSTSGRTYEQFF
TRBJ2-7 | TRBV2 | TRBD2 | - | TGTGCCAGCAGTGGGACTAGCGGGAGAAGCGAGCAGTACTTC | CASSGTSGRSEQYF
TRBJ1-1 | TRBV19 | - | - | TGTGCCAGTATTTCCGCCGGGGGTCTAGAAGCTTTCTTT | CASISAGGLEAFF
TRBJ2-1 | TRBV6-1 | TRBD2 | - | TGTGCCAGCAGTGTCACTAGCGGGGGGGCCAATGAGCAGTTCTTC | CASSVTSGGANEQFF
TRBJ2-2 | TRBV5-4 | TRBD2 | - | TGTGCCAGCAGCTTGGTACCTAGCGGGAGTGGCGGGGAGCTGTTTTTT | CASSLVPSGSGGELFF
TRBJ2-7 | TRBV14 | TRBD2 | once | TGTGCCAGCAGCCAACCCACTGGGAGGGGCCCGATTTTC | CASSQPTGRGPIF
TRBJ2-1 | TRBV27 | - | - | TGTGCCAGCAGCCCCGAACTAGTACGGGTCGATGAGCAGTTCTTC | CASSPELVRVDEQFF
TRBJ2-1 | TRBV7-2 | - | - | TGTGCCAGCAGCTTCCCTCTCCTCAATGAGCAGTTCTTC | CASSFPLLNEQFF
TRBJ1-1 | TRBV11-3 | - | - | TGTGCCAGCAGCTTGGGGGACATGAACACTGAAGCTTTCTTT | CASSLGDMNTEAFF
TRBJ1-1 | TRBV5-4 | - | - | TGTGCCAGCAGCTTGGGAACGAGTACCCGAAACACTGAAGCTTTCTTT | CASSLGTSTRNTEAFF
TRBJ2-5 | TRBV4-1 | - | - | TGCGCCAGCAGCCAAGGGCAGGGCCGCCAAGAGACCCAGTACTTC | CASSQGQGRQETQYF
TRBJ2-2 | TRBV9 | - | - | TGTGCCAGCAGCTTCAGGGTTACGAACACCGGGGAGCTGTTTTTT | CASSFRVTNTGELFF
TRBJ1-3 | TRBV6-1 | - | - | TGTGCCAGCAGGGACAGTACTGGAAACACCATATATTTT | CASRDSTGNTIYF
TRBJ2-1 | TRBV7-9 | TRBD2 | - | TGTGCCAGCAGCCGAGGACTAGCGGACAATGAGCAGTTCTTC | CASSRGLADNEQFF
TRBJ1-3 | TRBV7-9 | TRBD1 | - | TGTGCCAGCAGCACCCGGGACAGGGGTCAAAAGAGAAACACCATATATTTT | CASSTRDRGQKRNTIYF
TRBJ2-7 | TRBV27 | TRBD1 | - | TGTGCCAGCAGTTTATCGGGGACAGGGGGGGTTGAGCAGTACTTC | CASSLSGTGGVEQYF
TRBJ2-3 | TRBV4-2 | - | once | TGTGCCAGCAGCCCAGGGGGGTGGGCAGATACGCAGTATTTT | CASSPGGWADTQYF
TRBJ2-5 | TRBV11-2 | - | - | TGTGCCAGCAGCCGAGGACTACAGCAAGGGACCCAGTACTTC | CASSRGLQQGTQYF
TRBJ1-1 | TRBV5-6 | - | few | TGTGCCAGCAGCTTTATCGAGATGAACACTGAAGCTTTCTTT | CASSFIEMNTEAFF
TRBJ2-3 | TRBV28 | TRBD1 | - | TGTGCCAGCAGTTATGAGGGGGGACAGGGGTTTACAGATACGCAGTATTTT | CASSYEGGQGFTDTQYF
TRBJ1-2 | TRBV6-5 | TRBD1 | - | TGTGCCAGCAGTAGGGACAGGGACTACACCTTC | CASSRDRDYTF
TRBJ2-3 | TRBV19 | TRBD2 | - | TGTGCCAGTAGTAACCTAGCGGGATCACAAGATACGCAGTATTTT | CASSNLAGSQDTQYF
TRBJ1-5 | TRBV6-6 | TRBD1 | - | TGTGCCAGCAGTTACTCGAGTCAGGGGGCCCACTGGCCCCAGCATTTT | CASSYSSQGAHWPQHF
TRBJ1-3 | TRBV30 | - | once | TGTGCTCACGTCCGGGACTCTGGAAACACCATATATTTT | CAHVRDSGNTIYF
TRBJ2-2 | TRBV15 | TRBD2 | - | TGTGCCACCAGCAGAGTGGGGGGGGGTAACACCGGGGAGCTGTTTTTT | CATSRVGGGNTGELFF
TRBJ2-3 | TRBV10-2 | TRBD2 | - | TGCGCCAGCCATAGCGGGGGGGGTACAGATACGCAGTATTTT | CASHSGGGTDTQYF
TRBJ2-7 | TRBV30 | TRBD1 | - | TGTGCCTGGAGTCCCGGACAGGGGATCGTTTACGAGCAGTACTTC | CAWSPGQGIVYEQYF
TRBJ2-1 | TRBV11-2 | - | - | TGTGCCAGCAGCATAAGAGGGGGGGCCTACAATGAGCAGTTCTTC | CASSIRGGAYNEQFF
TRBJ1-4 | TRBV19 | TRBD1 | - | TGTGCCAGTATGGGGGACAGGGGTCGTGAAAAACTGTTTTTT | CASMGDRGREKLFF
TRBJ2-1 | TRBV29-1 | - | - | TGCAGCGTTGTCCAAGCGGTCTATGAGCAGTTCTTC | CSVVQAVYEQFF
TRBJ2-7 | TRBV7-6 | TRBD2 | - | TGTGCCAGCAGCTTATACCCGCGGGGGTCGGGGAACGAGCAGTACTTC | CASSLYPRGSGNEQYF
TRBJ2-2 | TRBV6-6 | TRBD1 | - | TGTGCCAGCAGTTACATCCGGGACAGGGGAAGGGGGGAGCTGTTTTTT | CASSYIRDRGRGELFF
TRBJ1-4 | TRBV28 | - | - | TGTGCCAGCAGTCCCCAGGGGTTTGGGGAGTATGAAAAACTGTTTTTT | CASSPQGFGEYEKLFF
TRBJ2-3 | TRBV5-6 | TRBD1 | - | TGTGCCAGCAGCTCCCGGGACAGGGGCGCAGATACGCAGTATTTT | CASSSRDRGADTQYF
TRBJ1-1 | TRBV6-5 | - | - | TGTGCCAGCAGTTACTCGAGCGGATTTCACACTGAAGCTTTCTTT | CASSYSSGFHTEAFF